The rows below give T cell receptor beta chains drawn from one sample of a study of T cell changes during pregnancy in multiple sclerosis. The table came from immunoSEQ multiplex PCR; TCRdb's copy has only in-frame clones and leaves some out. The sample consists of about 40,000 clones, 88% of them appearing once. Sequencing was performed on CD8+ T cells from peripheral blood mononuclear cells, taken in the first trimester of pregnancy. These receptors originate from a female donor with multiple sclerosis, enrolled in a pregnancy study. The CDR3 runs from the conserved cysteine through the conserved F or W. D genes are given only for firm matches. Expanded clones get a size class; other rows say once, few or many, or leave the size out.

TRBV6-4	-	TRBD1	TRBJ1-2	CASSDTGQGGTYGYTF	TGTGCCAGCAGTGACACTGGACAGGGTGGGACCTATGGCTACACCTTC
TRBV18	once	-	TRBJ2-4	CASSPFWHLLPKNIQYF	TGTGCCAGCTCACCATTCTGGCACCTACTACCCAAAAACATTCAGTACTTC
TRBV18	-	-	TRBJ2-1	CASSPGGAQYNEQFF	TGTGCCAGCTCACCAGGGGGGGCCCAGTACAATGAGCAGTTCTTC
TRBV11-3	-	TRBD1	TRBJ2-2	CASSSRGSSTGELFF	TGTGCCAGCAGCTCCAGGGGGTCGAGCACCGGGGAGCTGTTTTTT
TRBV18	-	TRBD2	TRBJ2-3	CASSHHGDGLGGEADTQYF	TGTGCCAGCTCACACCACGGAGACGGACTGGGGGGGGAGGCAGATACGCAGTATTTT
TRBV4-1	-	-	TRBJ1-2	CASSQDGSSIYGYTF	TGCGCCAGCAGCCAAGATGGCAGTTCAATCTATGGCTACACCTTC
TRBV5-1	once	TRBD1	TRBJ1-1	CASSPDRDPEAFF	TGCGCCAGCAGCCCAGACAGGGATCCTGAAGCTTTCTTT
TRBV7-9	once	-	TRBJ2-2	CASSLRDTGELFF	TGTGCCAGCAGCTTACGGGACACCGGGGAGCTGTTTTTT
TRBV7-3	-	TRBD2	TRBJ2-5	CASSPGFGGGVGETQYF	TGTGCCAGCAGCCCCGGATTTGGCGGGGGGGTCGGAGAGACCCAGTACTTC
TRBV18	-	-	TRBJ1-1	CASSPPTGPTEAFF	TGTGCCAGCTCACCACCGACAGGTCCCACTGAAGCTTTCTTT
TRBV9	-	-	TRBJ2-3	CASSVGGRDTQYF	TGTGCCAGCAGCGTTGGGGGCAGGGATACGCAGTATTTT
TRBV9	-	TRBD1	TRBJ1-5	CASSARDSRNQPQHF	TGTGCCAGCAGCGCCCGGGACAGCAGGAATCAGCCCCAGCATTTT
TRBV19	-	TRBD1	TRBJ2-7	CASSIGTGHYEQYF	TGTGCCAGTAGTATCGGGACAGGACACTACGAGCAGTACTTC
TRBV6-6	-	-	TRBJ1-3	CASEKGDNSGNTIYF	TGTGCCAGCGAAAAGGGGGACAACTCTGGAAACACCATATATTTT
TRBV19	-	-	TRBJ1-1	CASRGGAGTEAFF	TGTGCCAGTAGAGGGGGGGCAGGCACTGAAGCTTTCTTT
TRBV18	once	-	TRBJ1-2	CASSPPVETNYGYTF	TGTGCCAGCTCACCACCGGTAGAGACTAACTATGGCTACACCTTC
TRBV19	-	-	TRBJ1-1	CASSVYTEAFF	TGTGCCAGTAGTGTATACACTGAAGCTTTCTTT
TRBV7-3	-	-	TRBJ2-5	CASSLSVGGETQYF	TGTGCCAGCAGCTTGTCCGTAGGGGGAGAGACCCAGTACTTC
TRBV5-5	-	TRBD1	TRBJ1-1	CASSLEGAGQGRSTEAFF	TGTGCCAGCAGCTTGGAGGGGGCGGGGCAGGGGAGATCCACTGAAGCTTTCTTT
TRBV5-5	few	-	TRBJ2-6	CASSLEGSHSGANVLTF	TGTGCCAGCAGCTTGGAGGGGTCCCACTCTGGGGCCAACGTCCTGACTTTC
TRBV11-3	-	-	TRBJ1-2	CASSSPHCVYCYTF	TGTGCCAGCAGCTCACCCCACTGCGTCTATTGCTACACCTTC
TRBV27	-	TRBD1	TRBJ2-7	CASSLSWTGGLWVHYEQYF	TGTGCCAGCAGTTTATCGTGGACAGGGGGCCTATGGGTCCACTACGAGCAGTACTTC
TRBV7-9	-	TRBD1	TRBJ2-7	CASSGGQGYAYEQYF	TGTGCCAGCAGCGGGGGACAGGGTTATGCCTACGAGCAGTACTTC
TRBV9	once	-	TRBJ1-2	CASSVDKNYGYTF	TGTGCCAGCAGCGTTGACAAGAACTATGGCTACACCTTC
TRBV29-1	-	-	TRBJ1-2	CSAHVLQGKDYGYTF	TGCAGCGCTCACGTCCTACAGGGTAAAGACTATGGCTACACCTTC
TRBV18	-	-	TRBJ2-3	CASSPFTDTQYF	TGTGCCAGCTCACCCTTTACAGATACGCAGTATTTT
TRBV30	-	-	TRBJ1-1	CAWGAETEAFF	TGTGCCTGGGGGGCCGAGACAGAAGCTTTCTTT
TRBV9	-	-	TRBJ2-3	CASSEDRRTDTQYF	TGTGCCAGCAGCGAAGACAGGAGGACAGATACGCAGTATTTT
TRBV11-2	-	-	TRBJ2-2	CASSHSGGPGGELFF	TGTGCCAGCAGCCATTCGGGGGGCCCCGGCGGGGAGCTGTTTTTT
TRBV7-2	-	-	TRBJ1-6	CASSQGNSPLHF	TGTGCCAGCAGCCAGGGGAATTCACCCCTCCACTTT
TRBV7-8	once	TRBD2	TRBJ2-7	CASSLPGGAYEQYF	TGTGCCAGCAGCTTACCGGGGGGAGCCTACGAGCAGTACTTC
TRBV11-2	-	-	TRBJ2-7	CASSPHTIEQYF	TGTGCCAGCAGCCCGCACACCATCGAGCAGTACTTC
TRBV7-6	-	TRBD2	TRBJ2-3	CASSLVWTSGGTDTQYF	TGTGCCAGCAGCTTAGTATGGACTAGCGGGGGCACAGATACGCAGTATTTT
TRBV2	medium-sized	-	TRBJ1-1	CASTSGLVVEAFF	TGTGCCAGCACGTCAGGGCTTGTAGTTGAAGCTTTCTTT
TRBV29-1	-	TRBD2	TRBJ2-1	CSVAGTSGGNSYNEQFF	TGCAGCGTAGCCGGGACTAGCGGGGGGAACTCCTACAATGAGCAGTTCTTC
TRBV19	-	-	TRBJ2-7	CASSMSPGDHEQYF	TGTGCCAGTAGTATGTCGCCAGGGGACCACGAGCAGTACTTC
TRBV9	-	-	TRBJ2-3	CASSVDAGATDTQYF	TGTGCCAGCAGCGTAGATGCGGGGGCCACAGATACGCAGTATTTT
TRBV7-6	-	TRBD1	TRBJ1-1	CASSQGQGVSGAFF	TGTGCCAGCAGCCAGGGACAGGGGGTTTCTGGAGCTTTCTTT
TRBV5-4	-	TRBD2	TRBJ2-1	CASSLAERGLYNEQFF	TGTGCCAGCAGCTTGGCGGAGCGGGGGCTTTACAATGAGCAGTTCTTC
TRBV6-1	-	-	TRBJ2-1	CASIGPWGDEQFF	TGTGCCAGCATCGGACCCTGGGGCGATGAGCAGTTCTTC
TRBV5-1	-	-	TRBJ1-5	CASSPEGLEQPQHF	TGCGCCAGCAGTCCTGAGGGACTCGAGCAGCCCCAGCATTTT
TRBV19	-	-	TRBJ2-3	CASSTDRALTDTQYF	TGTGCCAGTAGTACGGACAGAGCATTAACAGATACGCAGTATTTT
TRBV29-1	-	TRBD1	TRBJ1-2	CSVDSDRVDYGYTF	TGCAGCGTGGATTCGGACAGGGTAGACTATGGCTACACCTTC
TRBV27	once	-	TRBJ1-5	CASSLFHPRGGNQPQHF	TGTGCCAGCAGTTTATTTCACCCTCGCGGGGGCAATCAGCCCCAGCATTTT
TRBV9	few	TRBD1	TRBJ2-1	CASSASGTGGDEQFF	TGTGCCAGCAGCGCCTCGGGGACAGGGGGAGATGAGCAGTTCTTC
TRBV19	-	-	TRBJ2-7	CASSIPGSFYEQYF	TGTGCCAGTAGTATCCCAGGGTCCTTTTACGAGCAGTACTTC
TRBV4-2	-	TRBD1	TRBJ1-6	CASSEPGQGVSPLHF	TGTGCCAGCAGCGAACCGGGACAGGGGGTTTCACCCCTCCACTTT
TRBV27	-	-	TRBJ1-2	CASSNQNYGYTF	TGTGCCAGCAGTAATCAGAACTATGGCTACACCTTC
TRBV27	once	-	TRBJ1-2	CASRPLGQPYGYTF	TGTGCCAGCAGGCCCCTTGGACAACCCTATGGCTACACCTTC
TRBV29-1	-	TRBD1	TRBJ2-5	CSVGQGRQETQYF	TGCAGCGTTGGACAGGGTCGTCAAGAGACCCAGTACTTC
TRBV5-6	once	TRBD1	TRBJ2-7	CASSPPGQKTYEQYF	TGTGCCAGCAGCCCTCCGGGACAGAAGACCTACGAGCAGTACTTC
TRBV29-1	few	-	TRBJ1-1	CSVDLKKSTEAFF	TGCAGCGTTGACCTGAAAAAGAGCACTGAAGCTTTCTTT
TRBV15	-	TRBD1	TRBJ1-2	CATSRDWRDRSSSYGYTF	TGTGCCACCAGCAGAGATTGGAGGGACAGGTCATCTAGTTATGGCTACACCTTC
TRBV5-1	-	TRBD1	TRBJ1-1	CASSLTMPGQGVGTEAFF	TGCGCCAGCAGCTTGACCATGCCGGGACAGGGGGTAGGGACTGAAGCTTTCTTT
TRBV27	-	-	TRBJ2-5	CASSLGAGQYQETQYF	TGTGCCAGCAGTTTGGGGGCAGGGCAGTACCAAGAGACCCAGTACTTC
TRBV10-3	-	TRBD1	TRBJ1-1	CAIRGRGPMTEAFF	TGTGCCATCAGGGGCAGGGGGCCGATGACTGAAGCTTTCTTT